This T cell receptor beta chain was observed in a study of blood T cell repertoires in COVID-19. Study context: T cells, B-cell-depleted T cells, or PBMCs supplied cDNA or gDNA.

V shed 2 bases and J 9 bases; nucleotides not matched to a gene: 3. Germline V gene sequence: CDR1 SGHDT, CDR2 YYEEEE. The CDR3 spans 14 residues. In the authors' workflow: It was from reference gene primer amplification that nucleated cell counts were estimated. The protocol was immunoSEQ multiplex PCR, while the TCRdb copy is restricted to in-frame clones and leaves out a portion. V, J and clone size reflect that table, while D and trimming were determined from the DNA. The table has approximately 350,000 clones, 80% to 90% seen once. The participants were between roughly 18 and 100 years old and came from 24 US areas. Cohort 3 recovered donors had two negative PCRs, clearance, or symptom resolution.

The chain has TRBV5-6 and TRBJ1-6; 9 nucleotides line up with TRBD1. Input material: PBMCs or T cells enriched from blood (not recorded which). This receptor was taken from a man between 18 and 35 years old who had recovered from COVID-19. Here the CDR3 reads CASSFGTGPSPLHF. The CDR3 bases are TGTGCCAGCAGCTTCGGGACAGGGCCTTCACCCCTCCACTTT.